This is a list of T cell receptor beta chains from one sample in a study of neurological immune-mediated disorders. One entry per CDR3 protein results from TCRdb running MiXCR on the 5' RACE reads. The repertoire includes roughly 100,000 distinct CDR3 sequences, 3% to 4.5% of them detected once, and 6% sits in the top ten. The sequenced sample consisted of PBMCs. These receptor sequences come from a woman under 30 with multiple sclerosis. CDR3s include the opening cysteine and the closing phenylalanine or tryptophan. D genes are given only for firm matches. Where a row states a size, it is once, few, many or the class of an expanded clone; other rows omit it.

D: .
V: TRBV29-1
J: TRBJ2-6
size: many
DNA: TGCAGCGTTAACGCGGGATCTGGGGCCAACGTCCTGACTTTC
CDR3: CSVNAGSGANVLTF

D: .
V: TRBV6-5
J: TRBJ1-2
size: many
DNA: TGTGCCAGCAGTTACTCGGGACACGCGACTAACTATGGCTACACCTTC
CDR3: CASSYSGHATNYGYTF

D: TRBD2
V: TRBV20-1
J: TRBJ2-1
size: many
DNA: TGCAGTGCTAGAGGCCCGGTTGGGCGGGGGAGTTACAATGAGCAGTTCTTC
CDR3: CSARGPVGRGSYNEQFF

D: TRBD2
V: TRBV7-9
J: TRBJ2-3
size: many
DNA: TGTGCCAGCAGCTTTAAACTAGCGGCCCGCCCGGATACGCAGTATTTT
CDR3: CASSFKLAARPDTQYF

D: TRBD2
V: TRBV5-1
J: TRBJ2-1
size: many
DNA: TGCGCCAGCAGCTTGGGTGGCGGGGGGGCTGACAATGAGCAGTTCTTC
CDR3: CASSLGGGGADNEQFF

D: .
V: TRBV12-2
J: TRBJ2-5
size: .
DNA: TGTGCAAGTCGACACCCCTGGGACAGGGGGGGAGAGAACCAGTACTTC
CDR3: CASRHPWDRGGENQYF

D: .
V: TRBV9
J: TRBJ2-5
size: many
DNA: TGTGCCAGCACGGGGGCAGCCCAAGAGACCCAGTACTTC
CDR3: CASTGAAQETQYF

D: TRBD2
V: TRBV7-8
J: TRBJ2-2
size: many
DNA: TGTGCCAGCAGACAACTAGCGGGATTGGCCGGGGAGCTGTTTTTT
CDR3: CASRQLAGLAGELFF

D: .
V: TRBV3-1
J: TRBJ1-2
size: many
DNA: TGTGCCAGCAGCCCTGGGTTGTATGGCTACACCTTC
CDR3: CASSPGLYGYTF

D: .
V: TRBV11-2
J: TRBJ1-3
size: many
DNA: TGTGCCAGCAGGCCCTCGTCTGGAAACACCATATATTTT
CDR3: CASRPSSGNTIYF